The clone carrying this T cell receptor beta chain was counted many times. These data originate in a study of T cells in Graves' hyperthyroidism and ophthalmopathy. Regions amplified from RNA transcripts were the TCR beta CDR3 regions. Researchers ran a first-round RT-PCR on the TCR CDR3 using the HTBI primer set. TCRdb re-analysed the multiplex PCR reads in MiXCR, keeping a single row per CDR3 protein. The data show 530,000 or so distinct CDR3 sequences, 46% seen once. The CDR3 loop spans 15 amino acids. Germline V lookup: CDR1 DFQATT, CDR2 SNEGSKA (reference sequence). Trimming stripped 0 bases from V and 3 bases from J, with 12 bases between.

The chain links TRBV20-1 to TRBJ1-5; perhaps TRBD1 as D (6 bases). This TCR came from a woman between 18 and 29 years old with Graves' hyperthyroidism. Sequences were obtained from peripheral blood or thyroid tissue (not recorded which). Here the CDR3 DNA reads TGCAGTGCTAGAGATGGAGGGGGTGTCAATCAGCCCCAGCATTTT. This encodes CSARDGGGVNQPQHF.